These T cell receptor beta chains were read from a single sample in a study of response to subunit inactivated influenza vaccine. TCRdb reprocessed the RT-PCR reads with MiXCR, giving one entry per CDR3 protein. The table lists 500,000 to 600,000 distinct CDR3 sequences, over 9% of them singletons. The sample was also linked to a second study, of T cells expressing NK-cell markers.

The sequencing used PBMCs from blood, collected on the day of vaccination. These receptors all come from a man aged 50 to 60 who received an inactivated influenza vaccine. The CDR3 runs from the conserved cysteine through the conserved F or W. The D gene is left open where the match is weak. Clone size, where shown, is once, few, many, or a class for clones that have expanded.

j_call d_call v_call clone_size cdr3_aa cdr3_nt
TRBJ2-5 . TRBV15 . CATSRGKKVGETQYF TGTGCCACCAGCAGAGGGAAGAAAGTAGGGGAGACCCAGTACTTC
TRBJ2-7 . TRBV5-1 . CASSLTPGAPGEQYF TGCGCCAGCAGCTTGACCCCGGGGGCGCCGGGGGAGCAGTACTTC
TRBJ2-7 TRBD2 TRBV6-1 few CASTQGLAELYEQYF TGTGCCAGCACCCAGGGACTAGCGGAACTTTACGAGCAGTACTTC
TRBJ2-3 TRBD1 TRBV4-3 many CASSQAGTGYFFSTDTQYF TGCGCCAGCAGCCAGGCGGGGACAGGGTACTTCTTTAGCACAGATACGCAGTATTTT
TRBJ1-1 . TRBV7-6 many CASSLVGTSEAFF TGTGCCAGCAGCTTAGTCGGAACAAGTGAAGCTTTCTTT
TRBJ1-1 . TRBV28 . CASSLGGNRVNTEAFF TGTGCCAGCAGTTTAGGGGGTAATCGAGTGAACACTGAAGCTTTCTTT
TRBJ2-2 . TRBV7-2 . CASSLPYTGELFF TGTGCCAGCAGCCTCCCCTACACCGGGGAGCTGTTTTTT
TRBJ1-1 . TRBV4-1 many CASSHVGNFEAFF TGCGCCAGCAGCCATGTGGGGAATTTTGAAGCTTTCTTT
TRBJ1-2 TRBD1 TRBV5-1 many CASSPGTGGYTF TGCGCCAGCAGCCCTGGGACAGGTGGCTACACCTTC
TRBJ2-3 TRBD2 TRBV3-1 few CASSQVGGAVDADTQYF TGTGCCAGCAGCCAAGTGGGAGGGGCTGTAGACGCAGATACGCAGTATTTT
TRBJ2-7 TRBD2 TRBV20-1 many CSSSRGLAGLYEQYF TGCAGTTCATCCCGCGGGCTAGCGGGTCTTTACGAGCAGTACTTC
TRBJ2-2 . TRBV27 few CASSNPPGELFF TGTGCCAGCAGCAACCCCCCCGGGGAGCTGTTTTTT
TRBJ2-7 TRBD1 TRBV28 few CASSGAGRGLYEQYF TGTGCCAGCAGTGGGGCCGGCAGGGGGCTTTACGAGCAGTACTTC
TRBJ2-4 . TRBV5-6 once CASSVRNRGNIQYF TGTGCCAGCAGCGTCCGAAACCGGGGGAACATTCAGTACTTC
TRBJ2-3 TRBD2 TRBV11-1 many CASSPRGKRGGPDTQYF TGTGCCAGCAGCCCCAGAGGGAAGCGGGGGGGACCAGATACGCAGTATTTT
TRBJ2-1 TRBD2 TRBV19 . CASTQIAGIYNEQFF TGTGCCAGTACCCAAATAGCGGGGATTTACAATGAGCAGTTCTTC
TRBJ2-1 . TRBV12-3/TRBV12-4 few CASKRGHNEQFF TGTGCCAGCAAACGGGGCCACAATGAGCAGTTCTTC
TRBJ2-3 TRBD2 TRBV4-3 few CASSRGLAGGPDTQYF TGCGCCAGCAGCCGAGGACTAGCGGGGGGGCCAGATACGCAGTATTTT
TRBJ2-1 TRBD2 TRBV5-1 . CASSLAGGGRDNEQFF TGCGCCAGCAGCTTGGCCGGGGGAGGGAGGGACAATGAGCAGTTCTTC
TRBJ2-6 TRBD1 TRBV18 . CASSLTGVNSGANVLTF TGTGCCAGCTCCCTGACAGGGGTGAACTCTGGGGCCAACGTCCTGACTTTC
TRBJ1-2 . TRBV24-1 . CATSDYKRGRNYGYTF TGTGCCACCAGTGATTATAAACGAGGCCGAAACTATGGCTACACCTTC
TRBJ1-2 TRBD1 TRBV12-3/TRBV12-4 few CASRTPTGGGDYGYTF TGTGCCAGCAGGACCCCGACAGGGGGGGGTGACTATGGCTACACCTTC
TRBJ1-2 . TRBV5-1 many CASSFDRNYGYTF TGCGCCAGCAGCTTCGACAGGAACTATGGCTACACCTTC
TRBJ2-3 TRBD2 TRBV20-1 few CSANRLAGEQDTQYF TGCAGTGCTAACCGTCTAGCGGGAGAACAAGATACGCAGTATTTT
TRBJ2-1 . TRBV12-3/TRBV12-4 few CASSLIRYNEQFF TGTGCCAGCAGTTTAATCAGATACAATGAGCAGTTCTTC
TRBJ2-7 . TRBV28 few CASSSRGRGQYF TGTGCCAGCAGTTCCAGGGGTAGGGGGCAGTACTTC
TRBJ2-6 . TRBV4-2 . CASSQESSVTGANVLTF TGTGCCAGCAGCCAAGAATCTAGTGTCACTGGGGCCAACGTCCTGACTTTC
TRBJ2-3 TRBD1 TRBV12-3/TRBV12-4 . CASSGTGGADTQYF TGTGCCAGCAGTGGGACAGGGGGCGCAGATACGCAGTATTTT
TRBJ2-5 . TRBV5-6 many CASSFRSWRGQETQYF TGTGCCAGCAGCTTTCGGTCTTGGCGGGGACAAGAGACCCAGTACTTC
TRBJ2-7 . TRBV6-5 few CASSYGGGGYEQYF TGTGCCAGCAGTTACGGGGGGGGCGGATACGAGCAGTACTTC
TRBJ2-5 TRBD2 TRBV4-3 . CASSQVGTSGGPWETQYF TGCGCCAGCAGCCAAGTCGGGACTAGCGGGGGGCCGTGGGAGACCCAGTACTTC
TRBJ2-3 . TRBV29-1 few CSVGHRAADTQYF TGCAGCGTTGGGCATCGGGCGGCAGATACGCAGTATTTT
TRBJ2-7 . TRBV6-5 . CASSYEVGGPYEQYF TGTGCCAGCAGTTACGAGGTGGGAGGACCCTACGAGCAGTACTTC
TRBJ2-1 TRBD2 TRBV5-1 few CASSSGTSGRGVNEQFF TGCGCCAGCAGCTCCGGGACTAGCGGGAGGGGGGTTAATGAGCAGTTCTTC
TRBJ2-6 . TRBV7-8 . CASSPGQTGVLTF TGTGCCAGCAGCCCGGGACAAACGGGCGTCCTGACTTTC
TRBJ2-2 TRBD2 TRBV6-5 few CASSSFSGGNTGELFF TGTGCCAGCAGTTCTTTTAGCGGGGGCAACACCGGGGAGCTGTTTTTT
TRBJ2-1 . TRBV7-3 few CASSPDTSSYNEQFF TGTGCCAGCAGCCCTGACACGAGCTCCTACAATGAGCAGTTCTTC
TRBJ2-3 . TRBV5-1 . CASSLEPERTQYF TGCGCCAGCAGCTTGGAGCCTGAGCGTACGCAGTATTTT
TRBJ2-1 . TRBV9 many CASSVGGELYNEQFF TGTGCCAGCAGCGTAGGGGGGGAGCTCTACAATGAGCAGTTCTTC
TRBJ2-2 . TRBV25-1 . CASREGFAGELFF TGTGCCAGCAGGGAGGGTTTCGCCGGGGAGCTGTTTTTT
TRBJ1-4 . TRBV5-1 . CASSLEGRNEKLFF TGCGCCAGCAGCTTGGAGGGACGGAATGAAAAACTGTTTTTT
TRBJ2-7 . TRBV3-1 . CASSQEGIIYEQYF TGTGCCAGCAGCCAAGAGGGGATTATCTACGAGCAGTACTTC
TRBJ1-3 . TRBV12-3/TRBV12-4 few CASSLAGSGVSGNTIYF TGTGCCAGCAGTTTAGCGGGGTCAGGGGTCTCTGGAAACACCATATATTTT
TRBJ2-3 . TRBV4-2 . CASSHQGSSTDTQYF TGTGCCAGCAGCCACCAGGGTTCCAGCACAGATACGCAGTATTTT
TRBJ1-4 TRBD1 TRBV7-9 few CASSVGQWMVEKLFF TGTGCCAGCAGCGTGGGACAGTGGATGGTTGAAAAACTGTTTTTT
TRBJ2-7 . TRBV5-1 . CASSLVSGVTYEQYF TGCGCCAGCAGCTTGGTTTCCGGGGTGACCTACGAGCAGTACTTC
TRBJ1-1 . TRBV11-2 few CASSPQGSEAFF TGTGCCAGCAGCCCACAGGGTTCTGAAGCTTTCTTT
TRBJ2-7 . TRBV25-1 many CASSAQGPYEQYF TGTGCCAGCAGTGCCCAAGGCCCCTACGAGCAGTACTTC
TRBJ2-1 TRBD2 TRBV28 . CASSLVGTSGSEQFF TGTGCCAGCAGTTTAGTTGGGACTAGCGGTTCTGAGCAGTTCTTC
TRBJ2-3 . TRBV5-1 . CASSLNGGSTDTQYF TGCGCCAGCAGCTTGAATGGGGGCTCGACAGATACGCAGTATTTT
TRBJ2-1 TRBD1 TRBV6-2/TRBV6-3 few CASSPTPGQGMYEQFF TGTGCCAGCAGTCCTACTCCGGGACAGGGGATGTATGAGCAGTTCTTC
TRBJ2-7 . TRBV5-1 many CASSLAISYEQYF TGCGCCAGCAGCTTAGCCATTAGCTACGAGCAGTACTTC
TRBJ2-1 . TRBV12-3/TRBV12-4 many CASSLSVRNEQFF TGTGCCAGCAGTTTATCGGTCAGAAATGAGCAGTTCTTC
TRBJ2-1 TRBD1 TRBV6-2/TRBV6-3 many CASSYRAGGNEQFF TGTGCCAGCAGTTATCGGGCAGGGGGCAATGAGCAGTTCTTC
TRBJ2-5 . TRBV6-5 many CASSYIVGYQETQYF TGTGCCAGCAGCTACATTGTGGGGTACCAAGAGACCCAGTACTTC
TRBJ2-3 TRBD1 TRBV29-1 many CSVSGTGLTDTQYF TGCAGCGTTTCCGGGACAGGGCTGACAGATACGCAGTATTTT
TRBJ2-5 TRBD2 TRBV5-1 few CASSSGTSGYQETQYF TGCGCCAGCAGCTCGGGGACTAGCGGATACCAAGAGACCCAGTACTTC
TRBJ2-3 TRBD1 TRBV6-5 . CASRTRTGSTDTQYF TGTGCCAGCAGAACTCGGACAGGGAGCACAGATACGCAGTATTTT
TRBJ2-7 . TRBV10-3 many CAISDSQGSSSYEQYF TGTGCCATCAGTGACTCACAGGGTTCCTCCTCCTACGAGCAGTACTTC
TRBJ2-1 TRBD1 TRBV6-5 . CASSYSMRRDRELGEQFF TGTGCCAGCAGTTACTCGATGAGGCGGGACAGGGAATTGGGTGAGCAGTTCTTC